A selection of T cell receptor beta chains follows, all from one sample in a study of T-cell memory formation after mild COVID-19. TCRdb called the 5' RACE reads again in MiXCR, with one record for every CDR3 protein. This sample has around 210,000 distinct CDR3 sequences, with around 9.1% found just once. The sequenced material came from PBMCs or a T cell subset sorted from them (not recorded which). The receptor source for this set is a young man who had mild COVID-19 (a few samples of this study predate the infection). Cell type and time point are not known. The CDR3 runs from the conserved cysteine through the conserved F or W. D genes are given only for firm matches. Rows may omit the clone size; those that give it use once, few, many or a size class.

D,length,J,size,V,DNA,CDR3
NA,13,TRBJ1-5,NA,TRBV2,TGTGCCAGCGGGCCGGACAGCAATCAGCCCCAGCATTTT,CASGPDSNQPQHF
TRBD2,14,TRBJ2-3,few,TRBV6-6,TGTGCCAGTCAAGCGGGGGGGAGCACAGATACGCAGTATTTT,CASQAGGSTDTQYF
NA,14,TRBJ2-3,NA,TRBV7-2,TGTGCCAGCAGCAAGAACCGGCCGGCAGATACGCAGTATTTT,CASSKNRPADTQYF
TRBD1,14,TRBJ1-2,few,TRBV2,TGTGCCAGCAGGCCGGGACAGGGAGCCTATGGCTACACCTTC,CASRPGQGAYGYTF
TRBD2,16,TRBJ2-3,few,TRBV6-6,TGTGCCAGCAGCCCTCTAGCGGGGTGGGCCCCAGATACGCAGTATTTT,CASSPLAGWAPDTQYF
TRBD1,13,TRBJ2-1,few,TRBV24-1,TGTGCCACCGGTGGTGAGGGGGCAGGGGAGCAGTTCTTC,CATGGEGAGEQFF
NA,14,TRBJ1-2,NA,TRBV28,TGTGCCAGCAGTTTGGGAATGGCCAGCTATGGCTACACCTTC,CASSLGMASYGYTF
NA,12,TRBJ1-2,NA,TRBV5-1,TGCGCCAGCAGCTTGCTGGGGGAGGGCTACACCTTC,CASSLLGEGYTF
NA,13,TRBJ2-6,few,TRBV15,TGTGCCACCAGTCAGGATGGGGCCAACGTCCTGACTTTC,CATSQDGANVLTF
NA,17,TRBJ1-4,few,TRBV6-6,TGTGCCAGCAGTTACGGCACAGCTTTGTCTTTCGGTGAAAAACTGTTTTTT,CASSYGTALSFGEKLFF
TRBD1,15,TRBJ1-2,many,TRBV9,TGTGCCAGCAGCGTAGAAGGACAGGGCCTCCTTGGCTACACCTTC,CASSVEGQGLLGYTF
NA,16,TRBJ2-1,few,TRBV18,TGTGCCAGCTCACCGTTAGATTGGGGCTCGGGATATGAGCAGTTCTTC,CASSPLDWGSGYEQFF
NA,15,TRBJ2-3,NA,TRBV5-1,TGCGCCAGCAGCTTCGGGGGCACGGTCACAGATACGCAGTATTTT,CASSFGGTVTDTQYF
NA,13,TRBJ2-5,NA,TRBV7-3,TGTGCCAGCAGCTTCCTGCACAGCCGGCCCCAGTACTTC,CASSFLHSRPQYF
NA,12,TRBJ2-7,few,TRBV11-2,TGTGCCAGCAGGCCTCTGGCCTACGAGCAGTACTTC,CASRPLAYEQYF
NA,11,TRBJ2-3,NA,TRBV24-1,TGTGCCACCGGGGATCCTAGGTCGCAGTATTTT,CATGDPRSQYF
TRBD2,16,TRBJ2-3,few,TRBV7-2,TGTGCCAGCAGCAAAATCGGGGGGCTAGCGGGGGATCCTCAGTATTTT,CASSKIGGLAGDPQYF
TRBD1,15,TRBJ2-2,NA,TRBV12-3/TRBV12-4,TGTGCCAGCAGTTCTATCAGGGGGCGCACCGGGGAGCTGTTTTTT,CASSSIRGRTGELFF
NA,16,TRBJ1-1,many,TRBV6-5,TGTGCCAGCAGTTACTCAAAGGGGGGGGCCCACACTGAAGCTTTCTTT,CASSYSKGGAHTEAFF
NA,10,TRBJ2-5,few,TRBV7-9,TGTGCCAGCAGCCCGGAGACCCAGTACTTC,CASSPETQYF
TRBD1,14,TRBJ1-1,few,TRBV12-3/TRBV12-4,TGTGCCAGCAGTCCAGGACAGGGGATGACTGAAGCTTTCTTT,CASSPGQGMTEAFF
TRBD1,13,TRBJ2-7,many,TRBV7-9,TGTGCCATCACACAGGGGTTTCCCTACGAGCAGTACTTC,CAITQGFPYEQYF
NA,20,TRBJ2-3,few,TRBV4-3,TGCGCCAGCAGCCAAGACCAATGGGCCCCCAGACAGCGCCGCACAGATACGCAGTATTTT,CASSQDQWAPRQRRTDTQYF
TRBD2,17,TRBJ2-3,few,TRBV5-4,TGTGCCAGCAGCTCCGGGACTAGCGGGGGTAGCACAGATACGCAGTATTTT,CASSSGTSGGSTDTQYF
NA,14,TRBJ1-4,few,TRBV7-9,TGTGCCAGCAGCCCCGGGAACAGTAATGAAAAACTGTTTTTT,CASSPGNSNEKLFF
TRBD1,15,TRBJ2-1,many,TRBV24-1,TGTGCCACCAGTGATTTGCAGGGGGCCTACAATGAGCAGTTCTTC,CATSDLQGAYNEQFF
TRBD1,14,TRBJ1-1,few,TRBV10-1,TGCGCCAGCAGTGATGGACAGGGGTGGACTGAAGCTTTCTTT,CASSDGQGWTEAFF
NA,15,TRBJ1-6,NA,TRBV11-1,TGTGCCAGCAGCGACCCGGGGCGGTATAATTCACCCCTCCACTTT,CASSDPGRYNSPLHF
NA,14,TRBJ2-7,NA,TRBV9,TGTGCCAGCAGCGACAGGGCCTACCCCTACGAGCAGTACTTC,CASSDRAYPYEQYF
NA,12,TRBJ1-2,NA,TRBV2,TGTGCCAGCAGTGAAGTTAGGGGTGGCTACACCTTC,CASSEVRGGYTF
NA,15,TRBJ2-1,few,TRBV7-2,TGTGCCAGCAGCCCTCGGACCAGCTCCTACAATGAGCAGTTCTTC,CASSPRTSSYNEQFF
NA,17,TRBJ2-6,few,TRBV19,TGTGCCAGTAGTATGTTGGGAGCGGGTGCTGGGGCCAACGTCCTGACTTTC,CASSMLGAGAGANVLTF
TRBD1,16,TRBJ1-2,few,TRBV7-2,TGTGCCAGCAGACGGACAGGGGGCGCATTAGGATATGGCTACACCTTC,CASRRTGGALGYGYTF
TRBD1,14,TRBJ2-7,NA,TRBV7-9,TGTGCCAGCAGCTCCGGACAGGGTGTCTACGAGCAGTACTTC,CASSSGQGVYEQYF
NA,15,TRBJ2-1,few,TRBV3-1,TGTGCCAGCAGCCCCTGGCGGGGGCACTACAATGAGCAGTTCTTC,CASSPWRGHYNEQFF
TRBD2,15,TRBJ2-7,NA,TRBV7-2,TGTGCCAGCAGCTTAGCGGCGCTAGCGGGGGGCGAGCAGTACTTC,CASSLAALAGGEQYF
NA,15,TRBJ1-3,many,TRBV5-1,TGCGCCAGCAGCTTGGAAGGGTCGCGAGGAAACACCATATATTTT,CASSLEGSRGNTIYF
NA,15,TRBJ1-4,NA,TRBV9,TGTGCCAGCAGCGTTGAGAGGGGCGCCTATGAAAAACTGTTTTTT,CASSVERGAYEKLFF
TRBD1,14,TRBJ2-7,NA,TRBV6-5,TGTGCCAGCAGTAGACAGGGGACGACCTACGAGCAGTACTTC,CASSRQGTTYEQYF
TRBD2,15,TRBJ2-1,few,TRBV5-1,TGCGCCAGCAGCTTGGTAGCGGGGGGGCACAATGAGCAGTTCTTC,CASSLVAGGHNEQFF
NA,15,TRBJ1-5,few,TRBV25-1,TGTGCCAGCAGTGAAGGCAGACATAGCAATCAGCCCCAGCATTTT,CASSEGRHSNQPQHF
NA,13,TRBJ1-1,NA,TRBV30,TGTGCCTGGATAAGGGGGTTGAGCACTGAAGCTTTCTTT,CAWIRGLSTEAFF
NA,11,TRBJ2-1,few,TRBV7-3,TGTGCCAGCAGCTTAGGGACTGAGCAGTTCTTC,CASSLGTEQFF
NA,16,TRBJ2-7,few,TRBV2,TGTGCCAGCCAGACGGCGGGGCGGGGGCAAACCTACGAGCAGTACTTC,CASQTAGRGQTYEQYF
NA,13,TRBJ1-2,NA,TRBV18,TGTGCCAGCTCACCAGTGGTGGGCAATGGCTACACCTTC,CASSPVVGNGYTF